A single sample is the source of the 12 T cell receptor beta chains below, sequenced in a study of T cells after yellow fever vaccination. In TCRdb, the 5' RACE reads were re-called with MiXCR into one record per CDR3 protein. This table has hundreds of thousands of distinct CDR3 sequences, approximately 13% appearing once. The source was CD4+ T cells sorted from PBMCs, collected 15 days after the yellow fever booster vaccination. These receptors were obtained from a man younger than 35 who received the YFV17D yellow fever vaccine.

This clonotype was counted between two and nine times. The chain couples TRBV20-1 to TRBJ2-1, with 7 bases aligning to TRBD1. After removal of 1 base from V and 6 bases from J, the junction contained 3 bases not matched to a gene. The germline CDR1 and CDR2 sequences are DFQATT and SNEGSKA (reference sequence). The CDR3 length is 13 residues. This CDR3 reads CSARGGTVNEQFF. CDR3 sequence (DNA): TGCAGTGCTAGAGGGGGGACAGTCAATGAGCAGTTCTTC.

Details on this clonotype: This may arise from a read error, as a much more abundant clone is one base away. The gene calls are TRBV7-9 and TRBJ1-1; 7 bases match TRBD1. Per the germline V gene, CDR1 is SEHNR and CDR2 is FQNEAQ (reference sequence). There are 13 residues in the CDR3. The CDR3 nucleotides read TGTGCCAGCAGCCGACAGGGTTCCACTGAAGTTTTCTTT. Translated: CASSRQGSTEVFF. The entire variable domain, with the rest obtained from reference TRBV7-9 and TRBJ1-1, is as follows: DTGVSQNPRHKITKRGQNVTFRCDPISEHNRLYWYRQTLGQGPEFLTYFQNEAQLEKSRLLSDRFSAERPKGSFSTLEIQRTEQGDSAMYLCASSRQGSTEVFFGQGTRLTVV.

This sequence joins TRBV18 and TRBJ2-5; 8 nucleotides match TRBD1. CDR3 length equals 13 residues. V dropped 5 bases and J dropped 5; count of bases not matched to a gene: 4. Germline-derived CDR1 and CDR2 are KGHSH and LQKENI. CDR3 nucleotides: TGTGCCAGCTCAACAAACAGGGGGGAGACCCAGTACTTC. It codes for CASSTNRGETQYF. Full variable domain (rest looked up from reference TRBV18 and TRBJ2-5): NAGVMQNPRHLVRRRGQEARLRCSPMKGHSHVYWYRQLPEEGLKFMVYLQKENIIDESGMPKERFSAEFPKEGPSILRIQQVVRGDSAAYFCASSTNRGETQYFGPGTRLLVL.

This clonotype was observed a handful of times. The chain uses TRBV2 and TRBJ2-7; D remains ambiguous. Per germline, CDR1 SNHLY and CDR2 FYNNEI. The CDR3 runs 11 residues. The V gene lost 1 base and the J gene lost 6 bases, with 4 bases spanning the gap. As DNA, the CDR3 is TGTGCCAGCAGTGAAGAGGGCGAGCAGTACGTC. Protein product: CASSEEGEQYV.

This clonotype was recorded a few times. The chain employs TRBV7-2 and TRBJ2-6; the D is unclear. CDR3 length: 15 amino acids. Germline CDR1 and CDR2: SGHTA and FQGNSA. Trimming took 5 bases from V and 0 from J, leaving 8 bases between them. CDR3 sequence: CASSPYRSGANVLTF. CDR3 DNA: TGTGCCAGCAGCCCATATCGCTCTGGGGCCAACGTCCTGACTTTC.

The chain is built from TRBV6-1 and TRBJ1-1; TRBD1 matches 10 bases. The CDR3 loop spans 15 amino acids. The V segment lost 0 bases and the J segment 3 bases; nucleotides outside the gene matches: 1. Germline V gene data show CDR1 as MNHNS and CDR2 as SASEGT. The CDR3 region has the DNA TGTGCCAGCAGTGAAGCGGGACAGGGGCACACTGAAGCTTTCTTT. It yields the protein CASSEAGQGHTEAFF.

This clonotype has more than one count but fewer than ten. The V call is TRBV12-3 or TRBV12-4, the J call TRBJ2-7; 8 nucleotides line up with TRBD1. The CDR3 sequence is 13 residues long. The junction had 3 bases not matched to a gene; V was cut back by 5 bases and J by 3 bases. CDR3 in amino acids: CASSTDRVYEQYF. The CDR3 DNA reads TGTGCCAGCAGTACGGACAGGGTCTACGAGCAGTACTTC.

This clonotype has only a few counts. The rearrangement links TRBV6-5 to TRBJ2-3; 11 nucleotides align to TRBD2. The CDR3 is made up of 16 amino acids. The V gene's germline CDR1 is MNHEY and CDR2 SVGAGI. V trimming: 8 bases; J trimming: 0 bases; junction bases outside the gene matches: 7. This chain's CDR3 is CASRTSGRASTDTQYF. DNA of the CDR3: TGTGCCAGCCGGACTAGCGGGCGGGCTAGCACAGATACGCAGTATTTT.

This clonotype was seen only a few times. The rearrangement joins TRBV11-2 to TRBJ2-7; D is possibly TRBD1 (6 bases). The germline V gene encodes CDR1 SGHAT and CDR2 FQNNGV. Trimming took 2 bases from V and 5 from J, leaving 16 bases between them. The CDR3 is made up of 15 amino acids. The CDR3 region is CASSLSLVRGDEQYF. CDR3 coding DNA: TGTGCCAGCAGCTTAAGTCTGGTCAGGGGCGACGAGCAGTACTTC.

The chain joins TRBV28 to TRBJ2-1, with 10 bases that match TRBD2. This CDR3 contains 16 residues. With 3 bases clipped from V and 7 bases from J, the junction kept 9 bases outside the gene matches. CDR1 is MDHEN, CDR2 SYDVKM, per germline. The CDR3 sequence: CASSFWSSGGRNEQFF. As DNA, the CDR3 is TGTGCCAGCAGTTTCTGGTCTAGCGGGGGCCGGAATGAGCAGTTCTTC.

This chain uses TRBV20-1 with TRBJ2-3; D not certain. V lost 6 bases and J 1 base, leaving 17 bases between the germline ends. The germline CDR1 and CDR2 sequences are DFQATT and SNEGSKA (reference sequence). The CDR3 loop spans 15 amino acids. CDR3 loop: CSAHPVEGGTDTQYF. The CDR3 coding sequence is TGCAGTGCCCACCCGGTAGAAGGTGGCACAGATACGCAGTATTTT.

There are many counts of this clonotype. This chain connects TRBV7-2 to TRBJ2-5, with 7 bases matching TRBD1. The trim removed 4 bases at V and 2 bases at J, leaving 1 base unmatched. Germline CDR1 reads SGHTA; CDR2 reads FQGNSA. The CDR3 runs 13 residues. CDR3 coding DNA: TGTGCCAGCAGCTCGGACAGGCAAGAGACCCAGTACTTC. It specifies CASSSDRQETQYF. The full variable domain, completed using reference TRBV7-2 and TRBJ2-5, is GAGVSQSPSNKVTEKGKDVELRCDPISGHTALYWYRQSLGQGLEFLIYFQGNSAPDKSGLPSDRFSAERTGGSVSTLTIQRTQQEDSAVYLCASSSDRQETQYFGPGTRLLVL.